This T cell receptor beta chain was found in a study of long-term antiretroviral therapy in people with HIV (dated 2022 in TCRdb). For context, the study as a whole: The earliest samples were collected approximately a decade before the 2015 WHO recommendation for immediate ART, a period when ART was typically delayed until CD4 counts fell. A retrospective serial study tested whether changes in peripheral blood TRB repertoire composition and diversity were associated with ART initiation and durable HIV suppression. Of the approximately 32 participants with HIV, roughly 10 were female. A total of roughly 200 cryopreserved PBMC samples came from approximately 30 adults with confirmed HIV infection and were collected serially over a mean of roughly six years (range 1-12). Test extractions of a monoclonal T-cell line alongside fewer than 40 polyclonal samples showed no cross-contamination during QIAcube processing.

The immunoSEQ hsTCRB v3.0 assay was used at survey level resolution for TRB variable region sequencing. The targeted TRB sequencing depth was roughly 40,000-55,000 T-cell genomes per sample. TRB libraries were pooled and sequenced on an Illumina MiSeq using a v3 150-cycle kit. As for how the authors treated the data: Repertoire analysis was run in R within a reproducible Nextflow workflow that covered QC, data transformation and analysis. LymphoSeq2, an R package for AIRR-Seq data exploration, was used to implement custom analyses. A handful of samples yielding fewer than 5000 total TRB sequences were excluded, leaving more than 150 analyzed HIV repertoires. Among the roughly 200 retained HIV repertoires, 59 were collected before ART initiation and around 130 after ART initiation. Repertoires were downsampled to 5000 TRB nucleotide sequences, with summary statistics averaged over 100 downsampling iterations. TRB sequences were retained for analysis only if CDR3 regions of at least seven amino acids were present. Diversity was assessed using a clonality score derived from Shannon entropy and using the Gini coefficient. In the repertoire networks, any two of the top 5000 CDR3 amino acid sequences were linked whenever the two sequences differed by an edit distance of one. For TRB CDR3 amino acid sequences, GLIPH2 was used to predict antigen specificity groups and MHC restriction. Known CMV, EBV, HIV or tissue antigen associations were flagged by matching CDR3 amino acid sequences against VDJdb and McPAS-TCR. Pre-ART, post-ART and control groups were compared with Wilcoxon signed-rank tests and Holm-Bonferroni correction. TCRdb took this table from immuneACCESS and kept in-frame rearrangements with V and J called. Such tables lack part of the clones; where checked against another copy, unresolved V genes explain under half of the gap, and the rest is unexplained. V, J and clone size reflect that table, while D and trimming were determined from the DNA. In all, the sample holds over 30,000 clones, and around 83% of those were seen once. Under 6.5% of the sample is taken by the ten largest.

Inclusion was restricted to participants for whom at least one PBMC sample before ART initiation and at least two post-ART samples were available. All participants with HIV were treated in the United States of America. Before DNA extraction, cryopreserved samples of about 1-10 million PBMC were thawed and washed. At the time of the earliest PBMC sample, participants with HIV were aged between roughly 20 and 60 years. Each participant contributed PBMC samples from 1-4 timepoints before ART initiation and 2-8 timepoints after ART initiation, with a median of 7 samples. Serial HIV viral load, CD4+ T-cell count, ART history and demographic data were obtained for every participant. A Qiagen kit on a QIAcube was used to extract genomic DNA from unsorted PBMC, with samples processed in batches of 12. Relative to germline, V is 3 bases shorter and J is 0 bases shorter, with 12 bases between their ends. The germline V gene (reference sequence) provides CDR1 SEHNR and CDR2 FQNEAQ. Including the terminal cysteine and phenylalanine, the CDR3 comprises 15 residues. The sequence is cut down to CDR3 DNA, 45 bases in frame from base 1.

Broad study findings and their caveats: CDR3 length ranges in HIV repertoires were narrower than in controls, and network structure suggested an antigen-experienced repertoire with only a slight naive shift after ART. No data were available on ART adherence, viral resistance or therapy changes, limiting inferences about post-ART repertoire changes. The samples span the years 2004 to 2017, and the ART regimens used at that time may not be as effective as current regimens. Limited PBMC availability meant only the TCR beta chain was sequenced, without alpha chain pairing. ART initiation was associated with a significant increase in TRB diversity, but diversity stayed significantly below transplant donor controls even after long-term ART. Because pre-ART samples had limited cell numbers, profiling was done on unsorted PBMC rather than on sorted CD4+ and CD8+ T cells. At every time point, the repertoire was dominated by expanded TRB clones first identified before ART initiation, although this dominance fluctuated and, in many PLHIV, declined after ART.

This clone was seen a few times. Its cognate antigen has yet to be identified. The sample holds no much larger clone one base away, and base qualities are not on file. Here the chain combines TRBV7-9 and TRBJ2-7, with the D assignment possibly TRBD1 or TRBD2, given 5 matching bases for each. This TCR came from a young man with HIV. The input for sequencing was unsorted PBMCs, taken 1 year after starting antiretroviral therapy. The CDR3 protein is CASSFGTAGSYEQYF. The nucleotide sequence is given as TGTGCCAGCAGCTTCGGGACGGCCGGCTCCTACGAGCAGTACTTC.